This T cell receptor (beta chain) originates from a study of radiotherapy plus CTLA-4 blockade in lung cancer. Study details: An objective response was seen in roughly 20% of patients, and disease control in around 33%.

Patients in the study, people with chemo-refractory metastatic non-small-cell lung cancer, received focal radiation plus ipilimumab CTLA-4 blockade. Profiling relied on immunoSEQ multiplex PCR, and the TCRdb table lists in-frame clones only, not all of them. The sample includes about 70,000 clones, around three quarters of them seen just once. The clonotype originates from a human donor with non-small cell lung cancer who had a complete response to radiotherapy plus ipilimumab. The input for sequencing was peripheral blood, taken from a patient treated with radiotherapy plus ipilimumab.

CDR3 DNA: TGTGCCAGCAGCTACCAGGGTAGGCAGCCCCAGCATTTT. This encodes CASSYQGRQPQHF. This sequence joins TRBV13 and TRBJ1-5; D might be TRBD1 (5 bases). Germline CDR1 and CDR2: PRHDT and FYEKMQ (reference sequence). V was cut by 4 bases and J by 7 bases, with 11 bases left in between. The CDR3 runs 13 residues.